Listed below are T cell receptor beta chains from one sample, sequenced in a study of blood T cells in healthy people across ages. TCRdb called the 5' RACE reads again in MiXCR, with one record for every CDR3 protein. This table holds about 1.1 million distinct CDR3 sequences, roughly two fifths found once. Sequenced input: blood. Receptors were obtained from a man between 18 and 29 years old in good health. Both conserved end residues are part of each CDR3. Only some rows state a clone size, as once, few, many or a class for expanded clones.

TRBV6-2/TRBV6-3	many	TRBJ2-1	CASSSDSGVEQFF
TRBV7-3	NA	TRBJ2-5	CASSLIEGQGIGEQYF
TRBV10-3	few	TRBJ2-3	CAINLAGDADTQYF
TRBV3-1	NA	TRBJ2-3	CASSPPPGLAGEPSTDTQYF
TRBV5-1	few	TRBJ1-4	CASSFGGPEKLFF
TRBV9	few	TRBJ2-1	CASSRVFRGDEQFF
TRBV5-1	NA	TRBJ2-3	CASSPVGGASTDTQYF
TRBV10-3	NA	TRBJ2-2	CAIRDSLNANTGELFF
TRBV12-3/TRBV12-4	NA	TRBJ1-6	CASSPGGSPLHF
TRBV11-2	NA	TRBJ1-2	CASRKPGHRNYGYTF
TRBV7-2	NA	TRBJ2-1	CANSLGSVGRWFEEQFF
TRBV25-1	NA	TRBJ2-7	CASSEGPIPYEQYF
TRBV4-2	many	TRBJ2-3	CASSQELAAVDTQYF
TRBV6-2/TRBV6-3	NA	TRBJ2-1	CASSYPGGVEQFF
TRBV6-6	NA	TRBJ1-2	CASSYSIGQGGGYTF
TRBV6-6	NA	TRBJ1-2	CASTGQGSFDGYTF